Sequencing of this TCR beta chain was carried out in a study of regulatory T cells in long-lasting Graves disease. HTBI primers from iRepertoire and Arm-PCR of CDR3 regions yielded the TCR beta libraries. In the original analysis: Identification across samples found about 65 TRBV and roughly 14 TRBJ segments. TCRdb reprocessed the multiplex PCR reads with MiXCR, giving one entry per CDR3 protein. Here the V and J calls rest on TCRdb's processing, not on the authors' analysis. The sample carries over 650,000 distinct CDR3 sequences, around 32% recorded once. This clonotype was seen only a few times. Its antigen is not identified. The germline V gene has CDR1 SQVTM and CDR2 ANQGSEA. This CDR3 has 14 amino acids. J was trimmed by 0 bases and V by 4 bases; bases with no gene match: 6. Whole-study findings and limits: Repertoires from persistent disease leaned toward TRBV28, TRBJ1-2 and TRBJ2-5. Sharing of public clonotypes was greater in persistent patients (roughly 2,600) than in new patients (roughly 1,000).

Time point defined: persistent/refractory GD, antithyroid drugs over 5 years with positive TRAb. Preparation of the TCR library used RNA extracted from PBMCs. V usage is TRBV29-1 and J usage is TRBJ2-7, with 7 nucleotides matching TRBD1. The sample was peripheral blood mononuclear cells (PBMCs), taken when the disease was refractory, from a patient treated with antithyroid drugs. The clonotype originates from a female donor with Graves disease. In DNA form, the CDR3 reads TGCAGCGTTGCTCCGGGACAGAGCTCCTACGAGCAGTACTTC. Encoded protein: CSVAPGQSSYEQYF.